This T cell receptor (beta chain) was sequenced during a study of OX40 agonist ivuxolimab in advanced cancers. Overall study findings and caveats: Researchers report that CD8+ T cells had, on average, more expanded clones than CD4+.

The table came from immunoSEQ multiplex PCR; TCRdb's copy has only in-frame clones and leaves some out. The table records fewer than 65,000 clones, around nine tenths of them present only once. Germline CDR1 ENHRY, CDR2 SYGVKD. The CDR3 runs 12 residues. V lost 7 bases, J lost 8 bases, and 14 bases lay in between. As for this clone: The antigen is unknown.

If patients had autoimmune disease history or systemic immunosuppression, they were excluded. Sequenced material: CD4+ or CD8+ T cells sorted from blood, taken in a trial of the OX40 agonist ivuxolimab. V and J are TRBV10-3 and TRBJ1-1; D is perhaps TRBD1 (5 bases). This receptor was identified in an adult with an advanced solid tumor such as melanoma, head and neck, liver or kidney cancer. CDR3 nucleotides: TGTGCCATCACCCAGGGAGGCCCCGAAGCTTTCTTT. Amino acids: CAITQGGPEAFF.